This T cell receptor (beta chain) was sequenced in a study of early T cells in non-severe SARS-CoV-2 infection. Study-wide context: The sequenced material was bulk RNA from unsorted whole blood, and its chains were unpaired. Study observations and caveats: Private and CD4 specificities were missed by VDJdb matching, which favored anti-spike CD8 responses.

The TCR library protocol attached unique molecular identifiers to the individual cDNA molecules. Via MiXCR, TCRdb re-called the 5' RACE reads, giving one row per CDR3 protein. The table shows about 39,000 distinct CDR3 sequences, with 4.5% to 7% occurring only once. V shed 3 bases and J shed 6 bases, with 13 bases lying between them. Germline V gene data show CDR1 as KGHSH and CDR2 as LQKENI. CDR3 size: 14 residues. This clonotype has ten or more counts. Its antigen is not known. This sequence joins TRBV18 and TRBJ2-3, with D perhaps TRBD2 (6 bases). The clonotype originates from an adult who was a healthcare worker with PCR-confirmed SARS-CoV-2 infection or an uninfected control (not recorded which). Sequenced here: whole blood, sampled at baseline. In DNA, the CDR3 is TGTGCCAGCTCACCTACCACTCTAGCGGATACGCAGTATTTT. Its protein is CASSPTTLADTQYF.